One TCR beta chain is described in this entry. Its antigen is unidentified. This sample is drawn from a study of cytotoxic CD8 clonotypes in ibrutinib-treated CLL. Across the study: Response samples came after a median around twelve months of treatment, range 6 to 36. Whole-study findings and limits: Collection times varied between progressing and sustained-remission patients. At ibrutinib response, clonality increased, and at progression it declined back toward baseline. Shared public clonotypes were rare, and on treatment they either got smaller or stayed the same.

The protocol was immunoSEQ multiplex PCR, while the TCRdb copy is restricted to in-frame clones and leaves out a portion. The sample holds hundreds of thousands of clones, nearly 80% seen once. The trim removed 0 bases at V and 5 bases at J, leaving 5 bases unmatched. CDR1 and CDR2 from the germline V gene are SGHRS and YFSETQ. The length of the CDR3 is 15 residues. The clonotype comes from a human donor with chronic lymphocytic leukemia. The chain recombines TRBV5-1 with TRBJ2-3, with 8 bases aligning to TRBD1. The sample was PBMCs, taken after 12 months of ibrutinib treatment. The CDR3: CASSLVGQEGDTQYF. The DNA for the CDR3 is TGCGCCAGCAGCTTGGTGGGACAGGAGGGAGATACGCAGTATTTT.